The 21 T cell receptor beta chains below were found in one sample sequenced in a study of T cell responses to AZD1222 COVID-19 vaccine. Generated by immunoSEQ multiplex PCR, the TCRdb table keeps only in-frame clones and is missing some. The sample lists roughly 120,000 clones; roughly 94% were seen once. The sequencing used peripheral blood, collected on day 0 of AZD1222 vaccination. These receptors all come from an adult in good health.

The chain carries TRBV28 and TRBJ1-5; no firm D call. The ends were cut back, 6 bases at V and 4 bases at J, with 13 bases in the middle. CDR1 and CDR2 from the germline V gene are MDHEN and SYDVKM. The CDR3 has 14 residues. CDR3 in DNA: TGTGCCAGCAGCCTGGGTACAGCTAATCAGCCCCAGCATTTT. It codes for CASSLGTANQPQHF. Complete variable domain (other parts from reference TRBV28 and TRBJ1-5): DVKVTQSSRYLVKRTGEKVFLECVQDMDHENMFWYRQDPGLGLRLIYFSYDVKMKEKGDIPEGYSVSREKKERFSLILESASTNQTSMYLCASSLGTANQPQHFGDGTRLSIL.

This chain joins TRBV5-1 and TRBJ2-7; D call uncertain. This CDR3 has 18 amino acids. The ends were cut back, 1 base at V and 0 bases at J, with 20 bases in the middle. CDR1 SGHRS and CDR2 YFSETQ come from the germline V gene. CDR3 DNA sequence: TGCGCCAGCAGCTTGACCTCGGCTACCATAAGGAGCTCCTACGAGCAGTACTTC. Encoded protein: CASSLTSATIRSSYEQYF.

The J gene is TRBJ2-2, the V gene TRBV5-4; D remains ambiguous. The CDR3 extends over 14 amino acids. V dropped 0 bases and J dropped 6 bases, with 9 bases sitting between them. From germline, CDR1 is SGHNT and CDR2 YYREEE (reference sequence). The CDR3, as DNA: TGTGCCAGCAGCTTGGACCTGGGCCCCGGGGAGCTGTTTTTT. This translates into CASSLDLGPGELFF. Full variable domain (missing parts from reference TRBV5-4 and TRBJ2-2): ETGVTQSPTHLIKTRGQQVTLRCSSQSGHNTVSWYQQALGQGPQFIFQYYREEENGRGNFPPRFSGLQFPNYSSELNVNALELDDSALYLCASSLDLGPGELFFGEGSRLTVL.

V gene TRBV5-5 combines with J gene TRBJ1-3; 9 bases are shared with TRBD1. This CDR3 contains 18 residues. Trimming removed 4 bases from V and 0 bases from J; junction bases left unmatched: 11. Germline CDR1 is SGHKS and CDR2 is YYEKEE (reference sequence). The CDR3 DNA reads as TGTGCCAGCAGCCCAAGGACAGGGGAATCCCGCTCTGGAAACACCATATATTTT. This translates into CASSPRTGESRSGNTIYF.

The genes are TRBV18 and TRBJ2-1; D call uncertain. CDR3 length: 13 residues. Trimming stripped 3 bases from V and 2 bases from J, with 5 bases between. The germline gives CDR1 KGHSH, CDR2 LQKENI. The CDR3 region is CASSPPTYNEQFF. In nucleotides, the CDR3 is TGTGCCAGCTCACCTCCGACCTACAATGAGCAGTTCTTC.

This sequence joins TRBV5-1 and TRBJ2-1; TRBD2 matches at 10 bases. Unmatched junction bases numbered 4, after V lost 3 bases and J lost 7 bases. The CDR3 length is 14 residues. CDR1 and CDR2 from the germline V gene are SGHRS and YFSETQ. CDR3 residues: CASSSPSGRNEQFF. The CDR3 coding sequence is TGCGCCAGCAGCTCCCCTAGCGGGAGAAATGAGCAGTTCTTC.

V and J are TRBV5-4 and TRBJ1-1; D ambiguous. This CDR3 has 14 residues. The V gene's germline CDR1 is SGHNT and CDR2 YYREEE (reference sequence). V was pared by 2 bases and J by 5 bases, with 13 bases between. The CDR3 sequence: CASSFRDYGTEAFF. CDR3 nucleotide sequence: TGTGCCAGCAGCTTCCGTGATTATGGTACTGAAGCTTTCTTT.

This clone was counted once. This chain connects TRBV4-3 to TRBJ2-1, with D uncertain. Deletions cut 3 bases from V and 4 bases from J, with 16 bases between. This CDR3 is built from 16 residues. Per the germline V gene, CDR1 is LGHNA and CDR2 is YSLEER. The CDR3, as DNA: TGCGCCAGCAGCCAGGAGCACTTGACGATATACAATGAGCAGTTCTTC. This translates into CASSQEHLTIYNEQFF.

J is TRBJ2-3 and V is TRBV18; D may correspond to TRBD1 or TRBD2 (5 bases each). Germline CDR1 reads KGHSH; CDR2 reads LQKENI. CDR3 length: 15 residues. V was shortened by 5 bases and J by 1 base, with 13 bases between the two germline ends. CDR3 sequence (DNA): TGTGCCAGCTCAGCCTTGGGACCCGGCACAGATACGCAGTATTTT. Protein product: CASSALGPGTDTQYF.

This chain joins TRBV4-1 and TRBJ1-2; 11 positions match TRBD1. The V gene's germline CDR1 is MGHRA and CDR2 YSYEKL. The CDR3 covers 15 residues. V trimming: 3 bases; J trimming: 6 bases; junction bases outside the gene matches: 6. This CDR3 is CASSQDRGLSDGYTF. The CDR3 bases are TGCGCCAGCAGCCAGGACAGGGGGCTTTCGGATGGCTACACCTTC.

This clone was detected only once. The chain couples TRBV5-6 to TRBJ1-1; D not certain. Germline loops: CDR1 SGHDT, CDR2 YYEEEE. The CDR3 totals 16 residues. Trimming removed 2 bases at V and 0 bases at J, with 14 bases between. This chain's CDR3 is CASSLSNAPMNTEAFF. CDR3 sequence (DNA): TGTGCCAGCAGCTTATCGAACGCGCCGATGAACACTGAAGCTTTCTTT.

V and J are TRBV4-1 and TRBJ2-3, with TRBD1 as a possible D gene (6 bases). Germline values: CDR1 MGHRA, CDR2 YSYEKL. The CDR3 runs 12 residues. Between the trimmed V and J ends, which lost 6 bases and 7 bases, there was a span of 11 bases. The CDR3 DNA is TGCGCCAGCAGTCCACAGGGAAATACGCAGTATTTT. Protein product: CASSPQGNTQYF.

The V call is TRBV13, the J call TRBJ2-1; D perhaps matches TRBD1 (6 bases). There are 14 residues in the CDR3. V dropped 8 bases and J dropped 0 bases, with 11 bases sitting between them. Per the germline V gene, CDR1 is PRHDT and CDR2 is FYEKMQ (reference sequence). CDR3 residues: CASLGQSSYNEQFF. The CDR3 DNA is TGTGCCAGCCTTGGACAGAGCTCCTACAATGAGCAGTTCTTC.

The rearrangement links TRBV5-8 to TRBJ2-7, with a possible D match to TRBD2 (6 bases). The CDR3 is 15 amino acids. Germline V CDR1 and CDR2: SGHTS, YDEGEE. V lost 5 bases to trimming and J lost 2 bases, with 17 bases between them. The CDR3 is CASRTRLDPTYEQYF. The CDR3 coding sequence is TGTGCCAGCAGGACCAGACTAGACCCAACCTACGAGCAGTACTTC.

This chain links TRBV10-3 with TRBJ1-4; possibly TRBD1 for D (5 bases). V was trimmed by 6 bases and J by 8 bases, leaving 13 bases between them. Germline CDR1 ENHRY, CDR2 SYGVKD. The CDR3 sequence is 13 residues long. CDR3 nucleotide sequence: TGTGCCATCAGAGGACAAGCAGGAGAAAAACTGTTTTTT. This gives the protein CAIRGQAGEKLFF.

The rearrangement links TRBV30 to TRBJ1-6; 8 positions agree with TRBD1. V lost 8 bases, J lost 3 bases, and 6 bases stayed unmatched. Germline lookup yields CDR1 GTSNPN and CDR2 SVGIG (reference sequence). The CDR3 covers 14 residues. The CDR3, as DNA: TGTGCCGGACGACAGGGGATCTATAATTCACCCCTCCACTTT. Amino acids: CAGRQGIYNSPLHF.

The V call is TRBV4-1, the J call TRBJ1-6, with 8 bases that match TRBD1. Germline V gene sequence: CDR1 MGHRA, CDR2 YSYEKL. The length of the CDR3 is 18 residues. Unmatched junction bases numbered 16, after V lost 3 bases and J lost 9 bases. CDR3 coding DNA: TGCGCCAGCAGCCAGAAGGGATTTTTAGGACAGGGCGGTTCACCCCTCCACTTT. It yields the protein CASSQKGFLGQGGSPLHF.

The chain has TRBV18 and TRBJ2-1; 10 nucleotides match TRBD2. In germline, CDR1 is KGHSH, CDR2 LQKENI. The CDR3 runs to 15 residues. After removal of 2 bases from V and 9 bases from J, the junction contained 7 bases not matched to a gene. In DNA, the CDR3 is TGTGCCAGCTCACCATCTAGCGGGAGCTCATTTGAGCAGTTCTTC. This codes for CASSPSSGSSFEQFF.

The V and J genes are TRBV19 and TRBJ2-7; a possible D gene is TRBD1 (6 bases). The CDR3 has 14 amino acids. V lost 5 bases to trimming and J lost 6 bases, with 17 bases between them. The germline CDR1 and CDR2 sequences are LNHDA and SQIVND (reference sequence). In nucleotides, the CDR3 is TGTGCCAGTAGTTCCCGACAGGTAGGGGGCGAGCAGTACTTC. Translated, it gives CASSSRQVGGEQYF.

Comment on this clone: At one of its ends the junction is not consistent with the germline gene, which may arise from a read error. The chain has TRBV28 and TRBJ2-1, with TRBD2 as a possible D gene (5 bases). Germline V CDR1 and CDR2: MDHEN, SYDVKM. The CDR3 extends over 11 amino acids. The CDR3 DNA follows: TGTGCCAGCGGTCCTAACCAAAGGAGGCTCTTC. Translating gives CASGPNQRRLF.

The chain has TRBV7-3 and TRBJ2-5; D remains ambiguous. Germline loops: CDR1 SGHTA, CDR2 FQGTGA. This CDR3 comprises 14 residues. V was cut by 4 bases and J by 0 bases, with 9 bases left in between. CDR3 coding DNA: TGTGCCAGCAGCTCCTCGGGTCACCAAGAGACCCAGTACTTC. Protein sequence: CASSSSGHQETQYF.